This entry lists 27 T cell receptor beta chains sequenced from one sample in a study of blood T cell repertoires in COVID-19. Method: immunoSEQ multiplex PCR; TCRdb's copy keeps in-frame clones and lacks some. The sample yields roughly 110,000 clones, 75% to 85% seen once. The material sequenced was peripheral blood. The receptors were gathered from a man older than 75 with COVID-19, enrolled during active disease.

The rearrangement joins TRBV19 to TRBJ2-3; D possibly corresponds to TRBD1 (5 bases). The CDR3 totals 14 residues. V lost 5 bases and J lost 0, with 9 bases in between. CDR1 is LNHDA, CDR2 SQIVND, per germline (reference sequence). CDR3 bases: TGTGCCAGTAGTTTCAGGGTTAGCACAGATACGCAGTATTTT. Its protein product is CASSFRVSTDTQYF.

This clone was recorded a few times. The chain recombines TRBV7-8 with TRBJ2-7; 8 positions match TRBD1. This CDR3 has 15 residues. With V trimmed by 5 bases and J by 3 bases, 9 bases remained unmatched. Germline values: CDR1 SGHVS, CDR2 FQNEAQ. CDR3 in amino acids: CASSADRGINYEQYF. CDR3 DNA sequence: TGTGCCAGCAGCGCTGACAGGGGCATCAACTACGAGCAGTACTTC. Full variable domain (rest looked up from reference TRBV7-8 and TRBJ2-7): GAGVSQSPRYKVAKRGQDVALRCDPISGHVSLFWYQQALGQGPEFLTYFQNEAQLDKSGLPSDRFFAERPEGSVSTLKIQRTQQEDSAVYLCASSADRGINYEQYFGPGTRLTVT.

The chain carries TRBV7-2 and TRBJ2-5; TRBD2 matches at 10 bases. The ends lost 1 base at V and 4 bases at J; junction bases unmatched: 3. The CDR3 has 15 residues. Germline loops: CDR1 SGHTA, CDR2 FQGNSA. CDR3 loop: CASSLGLAGVETQYF. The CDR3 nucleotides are TGTGCCAGCAGCTTAGGTCTAGCGGGAGTAGAGACCCAGTACTTC.

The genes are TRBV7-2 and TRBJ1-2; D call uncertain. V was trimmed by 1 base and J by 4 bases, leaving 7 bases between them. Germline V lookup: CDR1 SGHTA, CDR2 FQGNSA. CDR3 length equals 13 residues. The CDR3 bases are TGTGCCAGCAGCTTAGAACAAACCTATGGCTACACCTTC. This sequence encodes CASSLEQTYGYTF.

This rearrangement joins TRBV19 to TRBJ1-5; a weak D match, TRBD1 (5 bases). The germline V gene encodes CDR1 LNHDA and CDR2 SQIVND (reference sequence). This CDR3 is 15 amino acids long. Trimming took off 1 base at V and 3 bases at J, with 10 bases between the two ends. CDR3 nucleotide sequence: TGTGCCAGTAGTATAGGAACAGGCGTCAATCAGCCCCAGCATTTT. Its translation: CASSIGTGVNQPQHF.

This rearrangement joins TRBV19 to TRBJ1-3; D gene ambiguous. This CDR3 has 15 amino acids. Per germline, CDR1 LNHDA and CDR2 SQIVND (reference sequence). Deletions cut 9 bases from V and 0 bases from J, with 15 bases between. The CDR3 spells CASQIIGGSGNTIYF. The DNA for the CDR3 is TGTGCCAGCCAGATAATCGGCGGCTCTGGAAACACCATATATTTT.

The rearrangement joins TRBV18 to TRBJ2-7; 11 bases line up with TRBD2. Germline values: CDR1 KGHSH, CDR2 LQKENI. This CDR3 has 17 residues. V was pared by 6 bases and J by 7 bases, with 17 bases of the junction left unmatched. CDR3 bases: TGTGCCAGCTCGGCCCAATGGGGACTAGCGGTGAGCACTGAGCAGTACTTC. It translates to CASSAQWGLAVSTEQYF.

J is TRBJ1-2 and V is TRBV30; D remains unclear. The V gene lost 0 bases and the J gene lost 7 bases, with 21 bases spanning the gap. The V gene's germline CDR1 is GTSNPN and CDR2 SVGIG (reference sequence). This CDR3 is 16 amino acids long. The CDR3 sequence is CAWSVGFSGGGVGYTF. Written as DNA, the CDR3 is TGTGCCTGGAGTGTAGGTTTCTCAGGTGGAGGTGTTGGCTACACCTTC.

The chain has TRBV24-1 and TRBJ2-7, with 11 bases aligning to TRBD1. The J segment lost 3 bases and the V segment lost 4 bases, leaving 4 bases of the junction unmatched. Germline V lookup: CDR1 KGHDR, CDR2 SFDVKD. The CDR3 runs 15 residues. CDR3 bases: TGTGCCACCAGTGACATCGGGACAGGGGGCTACGAGCAGTACTTC. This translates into CATSDIGTGGYEQYF.

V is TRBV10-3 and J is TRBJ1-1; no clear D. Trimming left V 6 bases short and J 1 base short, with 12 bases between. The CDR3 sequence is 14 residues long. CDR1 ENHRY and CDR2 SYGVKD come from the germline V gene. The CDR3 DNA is TGTGCCATCAGGTCAGAAGCGGCGAACACTGAAGCTTTCTTT. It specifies CAIRSEAANTEAFF.

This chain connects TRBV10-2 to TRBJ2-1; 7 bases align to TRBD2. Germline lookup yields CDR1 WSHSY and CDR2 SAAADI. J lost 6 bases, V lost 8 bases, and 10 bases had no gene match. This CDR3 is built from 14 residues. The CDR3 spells CASAASGPLNEQFF. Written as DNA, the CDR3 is TGCGCCAGCGCGGCTAGCGGCCCCCTCAATGAGCAGTTCTTC.

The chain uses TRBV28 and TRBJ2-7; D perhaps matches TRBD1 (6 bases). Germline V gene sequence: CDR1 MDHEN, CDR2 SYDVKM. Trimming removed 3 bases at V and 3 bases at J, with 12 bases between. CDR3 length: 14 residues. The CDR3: CASSLKQGLYEQYF. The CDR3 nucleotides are TGTGCCAGCAGTTTGAAACAGGGTCTCTACGAGCAGTACTTC.

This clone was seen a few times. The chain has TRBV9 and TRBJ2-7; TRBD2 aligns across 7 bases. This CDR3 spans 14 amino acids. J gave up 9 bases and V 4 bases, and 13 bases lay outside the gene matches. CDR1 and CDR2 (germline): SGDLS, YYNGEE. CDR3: CASSPDGLEGVQYF. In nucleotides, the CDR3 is TGTGCCAGCAGCCCCGACGGACTAGAAGGGGTGCAGTACTTC.

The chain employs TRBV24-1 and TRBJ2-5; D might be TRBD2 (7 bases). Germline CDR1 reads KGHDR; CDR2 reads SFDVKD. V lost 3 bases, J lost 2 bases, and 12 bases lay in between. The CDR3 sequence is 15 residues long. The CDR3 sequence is CATSDGGGGQETQYF. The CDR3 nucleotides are TGTGCCACCAGTGATGGGGGGGGCGGGCAAGAGACCCAGTACTTC.

This CDR3 is CSVQGDLNTEAFF. The CDR3 nucleotides read TGCAGCGTTCAAGGAGACTTGAACACTGAAGCTTTCTTT. The rearrangement uses TRBV29-1 and TRBJ1-1; D gene unclear. The CDR3 runs to 13 residues. Germline lookup yields CDR1 SQVTM and CDR2 ANQGSEA. V dropped 5 bases and J dropped 0 bases, with 10 bases sitting between them.

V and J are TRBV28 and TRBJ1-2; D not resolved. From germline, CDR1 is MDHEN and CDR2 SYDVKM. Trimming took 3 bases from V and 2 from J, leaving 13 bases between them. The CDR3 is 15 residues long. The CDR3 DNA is TGTGCCAGCAGTTTCTGGGCACCCCGGAACTATGGCTACACCTTC. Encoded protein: CASSFWAPRNYGYTF.

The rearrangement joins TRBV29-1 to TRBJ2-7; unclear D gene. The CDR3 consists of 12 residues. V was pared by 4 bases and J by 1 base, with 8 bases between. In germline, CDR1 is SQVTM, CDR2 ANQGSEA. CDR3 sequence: CSVAVTSYEQYF. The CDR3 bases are TGCAGCGTTGCAGTTACGTCCTACGAGCAGTACTTC.

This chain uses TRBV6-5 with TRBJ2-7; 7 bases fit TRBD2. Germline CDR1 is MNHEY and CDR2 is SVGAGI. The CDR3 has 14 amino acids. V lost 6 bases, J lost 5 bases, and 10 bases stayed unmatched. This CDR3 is CASRSGGGGNEQYF. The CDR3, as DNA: TGTGCCAGCAGATCTGGGGGGGGAGGGAACGAGCAGTACTTC.

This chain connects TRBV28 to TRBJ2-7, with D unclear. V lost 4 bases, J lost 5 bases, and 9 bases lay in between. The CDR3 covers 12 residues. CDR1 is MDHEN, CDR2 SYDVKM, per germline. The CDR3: CASSSPANEQYF. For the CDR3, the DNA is TGTGCCAGCAGTTCCCCCGCGAACGAGCAGTACTTC. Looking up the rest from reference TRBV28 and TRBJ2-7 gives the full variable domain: DVKVTQSSRYLVKRTGEKVFLECVQDMDHENMFWYRQDPGLGLRLIYFSYDVKMKEKGDIPEGYSVSREKKERFSLILESASTNQTSMYLCASSSPANEQYFGPGTRLTVT.

CDR3 residues: CASRTLGGNTGELFF. The CDR3 nucleotides read TGTGCCAGCAGAACCCTCGGCGGGAACACCGGGGAGCTGTTTTTT. The chain carries TRBV28 and TRBJ2-2; the D is unclear. The CDR3 totals 15 residues. Trimming took off 6 bases at V and 1 base at J, with 12 bases between the two ends. CDR1 is MDHEN, CDR2 SYDVKM, per germline.

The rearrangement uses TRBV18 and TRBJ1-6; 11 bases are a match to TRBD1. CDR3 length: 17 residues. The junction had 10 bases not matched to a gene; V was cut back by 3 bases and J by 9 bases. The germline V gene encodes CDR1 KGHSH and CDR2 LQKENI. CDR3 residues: CASSPSGQGAESSPLHF. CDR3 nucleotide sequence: TGTGCCAGCTCACCCTCCGGACAGGGGGCAGAGAGTTCACCCCTCCACTTT.

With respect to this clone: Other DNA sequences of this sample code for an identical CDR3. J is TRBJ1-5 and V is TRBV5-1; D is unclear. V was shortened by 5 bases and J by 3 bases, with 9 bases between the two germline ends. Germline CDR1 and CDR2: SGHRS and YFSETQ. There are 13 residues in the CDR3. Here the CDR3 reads CASSSGDNQPQHF. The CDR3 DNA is TGCGCCAGCAGTTCCGGGGACAATCAGCCCCAGCATTTT. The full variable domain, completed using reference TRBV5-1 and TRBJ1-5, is KAGVTQTPRYLIKTRGQQVTLSCSPISGHRSVSWYQQTPGQGLQFLFEYFSETQRNKGNFPGRFSGRQFSNSRSEMNVSTLELGDSALYLCASSSGDNQPQHFGDGTRLSIL.

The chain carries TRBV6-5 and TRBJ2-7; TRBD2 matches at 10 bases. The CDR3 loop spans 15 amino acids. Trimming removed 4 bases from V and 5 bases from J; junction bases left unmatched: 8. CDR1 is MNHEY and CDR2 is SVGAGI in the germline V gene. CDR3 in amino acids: CASSSWTSGNNEQYF. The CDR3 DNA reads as TGTGCCAGCAGTTCATGGACTAGCGGTAATAACGAGCAGTACTTC.

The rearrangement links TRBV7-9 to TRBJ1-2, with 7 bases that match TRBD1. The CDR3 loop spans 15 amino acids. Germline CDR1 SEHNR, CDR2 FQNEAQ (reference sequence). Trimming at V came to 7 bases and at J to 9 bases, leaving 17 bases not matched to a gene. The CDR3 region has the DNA TGTGCCAGCACCTCACAAACTACCGGGGGACAGAGCTACACCTTC. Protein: CASTSQTTGGQSYTF.

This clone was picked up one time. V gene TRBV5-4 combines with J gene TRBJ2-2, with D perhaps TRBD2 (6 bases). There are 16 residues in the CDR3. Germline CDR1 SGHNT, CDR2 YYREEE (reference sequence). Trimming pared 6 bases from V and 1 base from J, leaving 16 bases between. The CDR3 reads CASTQGGGRNTGELFF. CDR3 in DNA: TGTGCCAGCACGCAAGGCGGAGGGCGGAACACCGGGGAGCTGTTTTTT.

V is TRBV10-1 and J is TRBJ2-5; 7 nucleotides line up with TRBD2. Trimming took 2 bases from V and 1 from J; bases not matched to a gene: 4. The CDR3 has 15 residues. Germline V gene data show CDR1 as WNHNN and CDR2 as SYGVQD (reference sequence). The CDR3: CASSEARGGQETQYF. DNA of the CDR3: TGCGCCAGCAGTGAGGCCCGCGGGGGCCAAGAGACCCAGTACTTC.

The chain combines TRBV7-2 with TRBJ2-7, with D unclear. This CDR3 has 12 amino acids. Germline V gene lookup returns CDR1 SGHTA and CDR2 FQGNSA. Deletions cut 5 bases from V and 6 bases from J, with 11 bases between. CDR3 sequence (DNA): TGTGCCAGCAGCCTTAGTATTGCCGAGCAGTACTTC. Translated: CASSLSIAEQYF.